This is a list of T cell receptor beta chains from one sample in a study of blood T cells in healthy people across ages. TCRdb passed the 5' RACE reads through MiXCR, listing each CDR3 protein once. The table has 600,000 to 800,000 distinct CDR3 sequences, approximately 52% seen once. The sequencing sample was made of blood. The origin of the receptors is a woman over 75 in good health. Both conserved end residues are part of each CDR3. The order of the fields is J gene, V gene, clone size, D gene, CDR3 protein, CDR3 DNA. D genes are given only for firm matches. Expanded clones are given a class, and other clones once, few, many or no size at all.

j_gene: TRBJ1-2; v_gene: TRBV29-1; abundance: many; d_gene: TRBD1; CDR3aa: CSVDEGGVGYTF; CDR3nt: TGCAGCGTTGACGAAGGGGGCGTTGGCTACACCTTC
j_gene: TRBJ2-5; v_gene: TRBV20-1; abundance: once; d_gene: NA; CDR3aa: CSAPGGGRKETQYF; CDR3nt: TGCAGTGCCCCAGGAGGGGGCCGGAAAGAGACCCAGTACTTC
j_gene: TRBJ2-7; v_gene: TRBV12-3/TRBV12-4; abundance: few; d_gene: NA; CDR3aa: CASSPRDGYSYEQYF; CDR3nt: TGTGCCAGCAGTCCACGGGACGGATACTCCTACGAGCAGTACTTC
j_gene: TRBJ1-5; v_gene: TRBV6-1; abundance: once; d_gene: NA; CDR3aa: CAHSVGAGGNQPQHF; CDR3nt: TGTGCCCATTCTGTGGGGGCCGGTGGCAATCAGCCCCAGCATTTT
j_gene: TRBJ2-7; v_gene: TRBV7-9; abundance: NA; d_gene: NA; CDR3aa: CASSVGILYEQYF; CDR3nt: TGTGCCAGCAGCGTCGGGATCCTGTACGAGCAGTACTTC
j_gene: TRBJ2-7; v_gene: TRBV7-8; abundance: NA; d_gene: NA; CDR3aa: CASSQISYEQYF; CDR3nt: TGTGCCAGCAGTCAGATCTCCTACGAGCAGTACTTC
j_gene: TRBJ2-1; v_gene: TRBV4-1; abundance: once; d_gene: TRBD2; CDR3aa: CASSGLAGVGRRGSYNEQFF; CDR3nt: TGCGCCAGCAGCGGACTAGCGGGAGTTGGGAGACGTGGGTCCTACAATGAGCAGTTCTTC
j_gene: TRBJ1-6; v_gene: TRBV2; abundance: NA; d_gene: NA; CDR3aa: CASSSGGAYNSPLHF; CDR3nt: TGTGCCAGCAGTTCCGGGGGGGCCTATAATTCACCCCTCCACTTT
j_gene: TRBJ2-6; v_gene: TRBV5-6; abundance: few; d_gene: NA; CDR3aa: CASSPFRQFSGANVLTF; CDR3nt: TGTGCCAGCAGCCCTTTCAGGCAATTCTCTGGGGCCAACGTCCTGACTTTC
j_gene: TRBJ1-2; v_gene: TRBV27; abundance: NA; d_gene: TRBD1; CDR3aa: CASSFFRPTGTAYGYTF; CDR3nt: TGTGCCAGCAGTTTCTTTCGGCCGACCGGGACAGCCTATGGCTACACCTTC
j_gene: TRBJ2-7; v_gene: TRBV29-1; abundance: once; d_gene: TRBD1; CDR3aa: CSASGDRGGEQYF; CDR3nt: TGCAGCGCCTCCGGGGACAGGGGAGGCGAGCAGTACTTC
j_gene: TRBJ1-3; v_gene: TRBV7-9; abundance: NA; d_gene: NA; CDR3aa: CASSRWGRMTSSGNTIYF; CDR3nt: TGTGCCAGCAGCCGATGGGGGAGAATGACCTCCTCTGGAAACACCATATATTTT
j_gene: TRBJ2-5; v_gene: TRBV11-1; abundance: few; d_gene: NA; CDR3aa: CASSFTGWETQYF; CDR3nt: TGTGCCAGCAGCTTCACAGGTTGGGAGACCCAGTACTTC
j_gene: TRBJ2-3; v_gene: TRBV20-1; abundance: NA; d_gene: TRBD2; CDR3aa: CSAVTSEWDTQYF; CDR3nt: TGCAGTGCGGTCACTAGCGAATGGGATACGCAGTATTTT
j_gene: TRBJ1-2; v_gene: TRBV7-3; abundance: few; d_gene: NA; CDR3aa: CASSQTGGTGYTF; CDR3nt: TGTGCCAGCAGTCAGACGGGGGGGACGGGCTACACCTTC
j_gene: TRBJ2-1; v_gene: TRBV29-1; abundance: NA; d_gene: NA; CDR3aa: CSVRDGGSSYNEQFF; CDR3nt: TGCAGCGTCAGGGACGGGGGAAGCTCCTACAATGAGCAGTTCTTC
j_gene: TRBJ2-1; v_gene: TRBV29-1; abundance: many; d_gene: NA; CDR3aa: CSCSHNEQFF; CDR3nt: TGCTCGTGTTCCCACAATGAGCAGTTCTTC
j_gene: TRBJ2-5; v_gene: TRBV5-6; abundance: NA; d_gene: TRBD2; CDR3aa: CASSPKRENAETQYF; CDR3nt: TGTGCCAGCAGCCCTAAGCGGGAGAATGCGGAGACCCAGTACTTC
j_gene: TRBJ2-6; v_gene: TRBV7-9; abundance: NA; d_gene: NA; CDR3aa: CAPAASGANVLTF; CDR3nt: TGTGCCCCGGCTGCCTCTGGGGCCAACGTCCTGACTTTC
j_gene: TRBJ2-7; v_gene: TRBV5-1; abundance: once; d_gene: TRBD1; CDR3aa: CASSLDRDGEQYF; CDR3nt: TGCGCCAGCAGCTTAGACAGGGATGGCGAGCAGTACTTC
j_gene: TRBJ2-1; v_gene: TRBV7-2; abundance: NA; d_gene: NA; CDR3aa: CASRVSSFWKQFF; CDR3nt: TGTGCCAGCAGAGTGAGCTCTTTTTGGAAGCAGTTCTTC
j_gene: TRBJ2-7; v_gene: TRBV7-6; abundance: NA; d_gene: NA; CDR3aa: CASSRIPSSSYEQYF; CDR3nt: TGTGCCAGCAGCCGAATTCCCAGTAGCTCCTACGAGCAGTACTTC
j_gene: TRBJ2-7; v_gene: TRBV12-3/TRBV12-4; abundance: NA; d_gene: NA; CDR3aa: CATQVLSYNEQYF; CDR3nt: TGTGCCACTCAGGTCCTCTCCTACAATGAGCAGTACTTC
j_gene: TRBJ2-1; v_gene: TRBV7-2; abundance: NA; d_gene: TRBD2; CDR3aa: CASTRGGSGGALNEQFF; CDR3nt: TGTGCCAGCACTAGAGGGGGGAGCGGGGGGGCTCTGAATGAGCAGTTCTTC
j_gene: TRBJ2-7; v_gene: TRBV18; abundance: few; d_gene: NA; CDR3aa: CASSPTGWNEQYF; CDR3nt: TGTGCCAGCTCACCAACGGGGTGGAACGAGCAGTACTTC
j_gene: TRBJ2-4; v_gene: TRBV6-2/TRBV6-3; abundance: NA; d_gene: NA; CDR3aa: CASSYSGSKNIQYF; CDR3nt: TGTGCCAGCAGTTACTCGGGCAGTAAAAACATTCAGTACTTC
j_gene: TRBJ2-7; v_gene: TRBV10-1; abundance: NA; d_gene: TRBD2; CDR3aa: CASSGRTSGSPLTNEQYF; CDR3nt: TGCGCCAGCAGTGGCAGGACTAGCGGGAGCCCCTTGACCAACGAGCAGTACTTC
j_gene: TRBJ2-1; v_gene: TRBV7-3; abundance: many; d_gene: NA; CDR3aa: CASSLTRDNEQFF; CDR3nt: TGTGCCAGCAGCTTAACTAGAGACAATGAGCAGTTCTTC
j_gene: TRBJ1-2; v_gene: TRBV2; abundance: NA; d_gene: TRBD1; CDR3aa: CASSVGQGAGGYTF; CDR3nt: TGTGCCAGCAGTGTTGGGCAGGGGGCAGGTGGCTACACCTTC
j_gene: TRBJ2-5; v_gene: TRBV20-1; abundance: many; d_gene: TRBD2; CDR3aa: CSAIAPGLAEKETQYF; CDR3nt: TGCAGTGCTATTGCCCCCGGACTAGCGGAGAAAGAGACCCAGTACTTC
j_gene: TRBJ2-7; v_gene: TRBV20-1; abundance: NA; d_gene: NA; CDR3aa: CSAPTGYWYYEQYF; CDR3nt: TGCAGTGCCCCAACGGGATACTGGTACTACGAGCAGTACTTC
j_gene: TRBJ1-1; v_gene: TRBV12-3/TRBV12-4; abundance: many; d_gene: TRBD1; CDR3aa: CASSTGTTEAFF; CDR3nt: TGTGCCAGTTCGACAGGGACGACTGAAGCTTTCTTT
j_gene: TRBJ2-7; v_gene: TRBV5-1; abundance: few; d_gene: NA; CDR3aa: CASSLRTDYEQYF; CDR3nt: TGCGCCAGCAGCTTGAGGACAGACTACGAGCAGTACTTC
j_gene: TRBJ2-2; v_gene: TRBV20-1; abundance: NA; d_gene: NA; CDR3aa: CSARSGTGSAELFF; CDR3nt: TGCAGTGCTAGATCAGGAACAGGGTCGGCAGAGCTGTTTTTT
j_gene: TRBJ2-5; v_gene: TRBV5-1; abundance: few; d_gene: TRBD1; CDR3aa: CAIKGAWGSNEQYF; CDR3nt: TGCGCCATTAAGGGGGCCTGGGGGTCGAATGAGCAGTACTTC
j_gene: TRBJ1-3; v_gene: TRBV7-8; abundance: NA; d_gene: NA; CDR3aa: CASSLMSGQGRGNTIYF; CDR3nt: TGTGCCAGCAGCCTCATGTCGGGCCAGGGGAGAGGAAACACCATATATTTT
j_gene: TRBJ2-1; v_gene: TRBV12-3/TRBV12-4; abundance: many; d_gene: TRBD2; CDR3aa: CASSAGTSSYNEQFF; CDR3nt: TGCGCCAGCAGCGCCGGGACTAGCTCCTACAATGAGCAGTTCTTC
j_gene: TRBJ2-3; v_gene: TRBV6-6; abundance: NA; d_gene: NA; CDR3aa: CASSQRSDTQYF; CDR3nt: TGTGCCAGCAGCCAGAGATCGGATACGCAGTATTTT
j_gene: TRBJ2-6; v_gene: TRBV7-2; abundance: NA; d_gene: NA; CDR3aa: CASSLLASGANALTF; CDR3nt: TGTGCCAGCAGCCTCTTAGCGTCTGGGGCCAACGCCCTGACTTTC
j_gene: TRBJ2-7; v_gene: TRBV7-2; abundance: few; d_gene: TRBD1; CDR3aa: CASSLAGQGTNYEQYF; CDR3nt: TGTGCCAGCAGCTTAGCTGGACAGGGAACTAACTACGAGCAGTACTTC
j_gene: TRBJ2-2; v_gene: TRBV10-3; abundance: NA; d_gene: TRBD2; CDR3aa: CAIRSSGDTGELFF; CDR3nt: TGTGCCATCAGGTCTAGCGGGGACACCGGGGAGCTGTTTTTT
j_gene: TRBJ1-4; v_gene: TRBV10-3; abundance: NA; d_gene: TRBD1; CDR3aa: CAISEDRVEKLFF; CDR3nt: TGTGCCATCAGTGAAGACAGGGTAGAAAAACTGTTTTTT
j_gene: TRBJ1-4; v_gene: TRBV3-1; abundance: few; d_gene: NA; CDR3aa: CASSQEEKLFF; CDR3nt: TGTGCCAGCAGCCAAGAGGAAAAACTGTTTTTT
j_gene: TRBJ2-1; v_gene: TRBV27; abundance: many; d_gene: TRBD1; CDR3aa: CASSLFSGQHNEQFF; CDR3nt: TGTGCCAGCAGTCTTTTCTCGGGACAGCACAATGAGCAGTTCTTC
j_gene: TRBJ1-4; v_gene: TRBV12-3/TRBV12-4; abundance: NA; d_gene: NA; CDR3aa: CASSAPLPIGGEKLFF; CDR3nt: TGTGCCAGCAGTGCCCCCCTCCCGATCGGGGGTGAAAAACTGTTTTTT
j_gene: TRBJ1-2; v_gene: TRBV28; abundance: NA; d_gene: TRBD1; CDR3aa: CASSLGGAYRGFDDTF; CDR3nt: TGTGCCAGCAGTTTAGGCGGGGCGTACAGGGGATTTGACGACACCTTC
j_gene: TRBJ2-6; v_gene: TRBV4-2; abundance: NA; d_gene: NA; CDR3aa: CASSRPGTGANVLTF; CDR3nt: TGTGCCAGCAGCCGTCCGGGGACTGGGGCCAACGTCCTGACTTTC
j_gene: TRBJ2-5; v_gene: TRBV25-1; abundance: NA; d_gene: NA; CDR3aa: CASSEAKGIQETQYF; CDR3nt: TGTGCCAGCAGTGAAGCAAAGGGTATCCAAGAGACCCAGTACTTC
j_gene: TRBJ2-3; v_gene: TRBV5-1; abundance: many; d_gene: NA; CDR3aa: CASSSLPGLTTDTQYF; CDR3nt: TGCGCCAGCAGCTCGCTACCGGGACTCACAACAGATACGCAGTATTTT
j_gene: TRBJ2-1; v_gene: TRBV4-1; abundance: NA; d_gene: TRBD2; CDR3aa: CASSQIAGGYNERFF; CDR3nt: TGCGCCAGCAGCCAAATAGCGGGGGGCTACAATGAGCGGTTCTTC
j_gene: TRBJ2-5; v_gene: TRBV11-2; abundance: many; d_gene: NA; CDR3aa: CASSLGGRATQYF; CDR3nt: TGTGCCAGCAGCTTAGGAGGCAGGGCTACCCAGTACTTC
j_gene: TRBJ2-5; v_gene: TRBV5-1; abundance: many; d_gene: NA; CDR3aa: CASSVATGIEETQYF; CDR3nt: TGCGCCAGCAGCGTGGCAACAGGGATCGAAGAGACCCAGTACTTC
j_gene: TRBJ2-5; v_gene: TRBV25-1; abundance: NA; d_gene: NA; CDR3aa: CASQFGGDKQYF; CDR3nt: TGTGCCAGCCAATTCGGGGGAGACAAGCAGTACTTC
j_gene: TRBJ2-1; v_gene: TRBV3-1; abundance: NA; d_gene: NA; CDR3aa: CASSHQRDRPQFF; CDR3nt: TGTGCCAGCAGCCATCAGAGAGATCGGCCCCAGTTCTTC
j_gene: TRBJ1-1; v_gene: TRBV7-2; abundance: NA; d_gene: NA; CDR3aa: CASSVAQSSEAFF; CDR3nt: TGTGCCAGCAGCGTAGCTCAGAGTTCTGAAGCTTTCTTT
j_gene: TRBJ2-3; v_gene: TRBV3-1; abundance: NA; d_gene: TRBD2; CDR3aa: CASSQWASGSPDTQYF; CDR3nt: TGTGCCAGCAGCCAATGGGCTAGCGGGAGCCCAGATACGCAGTATTTT
j_gene: TRBJ1-5; v_gene: TRBV4-1; abundance: many; d_gene: NA; CDR3aa: CASSQVGAGGSNQPQHF; CDR3nt: TGCGCCAGCAGCCAAGTCGGGGCGGGTGGGAGCAATCAGCCCCAGCATTTT
j_gene: TRBJ2-1; v_gene: TRBV12-3/TRBV12-4; abundance: NA; d_gene: NA; CDR3aa: CASSPDYISSYNEQFF; CDR3nt: TGTGCCAGCAGTCCGGACTACATTAGCTCCTACAATGAGCAGTTCTTC
j_gene: TRBJ2-1; v_gene: TRBV7-2; abundance: NA; d_gene: NA; CDR3aa: CASSVVGQSEQFF; CDR3nt: TGTGCCAGCAGCGTAGTGGGGCAGAGTGAGCAGTTCTTC